The entry that follows covers one T cell receptor (beta chain) sequence. This record comes from a study of PD-L1 blockade in urothelial cancer. The method was immunoSEQ multiplex PCR; TCRdb's version includes in-frame clones alone and lacks a portion of them. The sample shows roughly 100,000 clones, approximately 85% of them seen only once. Germline V gene lookup returns CDR1 MDHEN and CDR2 SYDVKM. Germline trimming cut 8 bases from V and 3 bases from J; bases unmatched to any gene: 9. The CDR3 is 15 residues long. The chain links TRBV28 to TRBJ2-5; 10 positions agree with TRBD2. This sequence was found in a middle-aged man with urothelial cancer. Sample: PBMCs, taken around atezolizumab (anti-PD-L1) treatment. CDR3 region: CASFGAGGLEETQYF. In DNA, the CDR3 is TGTGCCAGCTTTGGAGCGGGAGGGCTTGAAGAGACCCAGTACTTC.